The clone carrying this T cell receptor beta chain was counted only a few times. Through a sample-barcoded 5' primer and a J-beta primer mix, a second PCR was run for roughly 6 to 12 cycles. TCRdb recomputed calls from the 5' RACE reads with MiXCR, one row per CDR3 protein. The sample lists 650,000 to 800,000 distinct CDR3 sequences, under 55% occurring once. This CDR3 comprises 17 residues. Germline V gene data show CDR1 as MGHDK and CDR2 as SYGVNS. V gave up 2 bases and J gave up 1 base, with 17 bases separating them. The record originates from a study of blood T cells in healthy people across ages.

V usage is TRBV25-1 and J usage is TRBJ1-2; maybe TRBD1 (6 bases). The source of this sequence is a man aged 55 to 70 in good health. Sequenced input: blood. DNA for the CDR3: TGTGCCAGCAGTGAAGGGGGGGCACGAGGAATTAACTATGGCTACACCTTC. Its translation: CASSEGGARGINYGYTF.